Below are 16 T cell receptor beta chains sequenced from a single sample in a study of metastatic and nonmetastatic thyroid tumors. Not a single patient had been given any form of treatment at any point before undergoing thyroid surgery. TCRdb ran MiXCR on the PCR reads. This table holds about 4,700 clones, about a third found once. Input material: adjacent normal tissue. The receptors were sampled from a male donor with papillary thyroid cancer or a benign thyroid nodule (not recorded which). Some clones in this sample may be carry-over from other donors' samples.

This clone appeared a few times. V is TRBV6-1 and J is TRBJ2-7; the D is unclear. The V gene's germline CDR1 is MNHNS and CDR2 SASEGT. Trimming left V 6 bases short and J 3 bases short, with 12 bases between. This CDR3 has 13 amino acids. CDR3: CASRIMDGYEQYF. The DNA for the CDR3 is TGTGCCAGCAGAATTATGGACGGCTACGAGCAGTACTTC.

The rearrangement joins TRBV27 to TRBJ1-4; 7 bases are shared with TRBD1. Germline-derived CDR1 and CDR2 are MNHEY and SMNVEV (reference sequence). V shed 4 bases, J shed 4 bases, and the junction held 6 bases outside the gene matches. This CDR3 comprises 15 residues. The CDR3 nucleotides are TGTGCCAGCAGTTGCCGGGACAGACTTAATGAAAAACTGTTTTTT. Translation: CASSCRDRLNEKLFF.

In its sample, this clone is medium-sized. The chain couples TRBV19 to TRBJ1-1; the D gene is possibly TRBD1 (6 bases). The CDR3 is 13 amino acids. Germline CDR1 reads LNHDA; CDR2 reads SQIVND (reference sequence). Trimming pared 2 bases from V and 6 bases from J, leaving 10 bases between. DNA of the CDR3: TGTGCCAGTAGTATATGGGGGCTCTCTGAAGCTTTCTTT. Protein product: CASSIWGLSEAFF.

This clone was seen more than once but under ten times. The V call is TRBV10-2, the J call TRBJ2-2, with a possible D match to TRBD2 (5 bases). With 11 bases removed from V and 4 bases from J, the gap between germline ends came to 17 bases. The CDR3 contains 14 residues. Germline V CDR1 and CDR2: WSHSY, SAAADI. Here the CDR3 DNA reads TGCGCCTCCGGAGGAGTAGGCGTCACCGGGGAGCTGTTTTTT. It translates to CASGGVGVTGELFF.

The rearrangement joins TRBV6-1 to TRBJ1-1; a possible D gene is TRBD1 (5 bases). CDR3 length: 13 amino acids. V shed 7 bases and J shed 4 bases, with 13 bases lying between them. The germline gives CDR1 MNHNS, CDR2 SASEGT. This CDR3 is CASMGPTGTEAFF. The CDR3 nucleotides read TGTGCCAGCATGGGGCCGACGGGCACTGAAGCTTTCTTT.

There are many counts of this clone. Other DNA sequences in the same sample also yield this CDR3. The chain uses TRBV5-1 and TRBJ1-1, with TRBD1 matching over 9 bases. Germline V gene lookup returns CDR1 SGHRS and CDR2 YFSETQ. With V trimmed by 3 bases and J by 7 bases, 7 bases remained unmatched. The CDR3 runs to 14 residues. The chain's CDR3 is CASSWGTGRLEAFF. CDR3 nucleotide sequence: TGCGCCAGCAGCTGGGGGACAGGGCGCCTTGAAGCTTTCTTT.

V is TRBV9 and J is TRBJ2-7; the D gene is possibly TRBD1 (6 bases). The V and J ends lost 3 bases and 1 base respectively, with 14 bases between them. CDR3 length equals 15 residues. CDR1 and CDR2 from the germline V gene are SGDLS and YYNGEE. CDR3 coding DNA: TGTGCCAGCAGCGGAAGCCGAAGGGGGTCCTACGAGCAGTACTTC. Translated: CASSGSRRGSYEQYF. The complete variable domain, with remaining parts taken from reference TRBV9 and TRBJ2-7, reads DSGVTQTPKHLITATGQRVTLRCSPRSGDLSVYWYQQSLDQGLQFLIQYYNGEERAKGNILERFSAQQFPDLHSELNLSSLELGDSALYFCASSGSRRGSYEQYFGPGTRLTVT.

The chain employs TRBV5-5 and TRBJ1-1; D gene ambiguous. The CDR3 spans 11 residues. The germline V and J ends were trimmed by 6 bases and 7 bases, with 10 bases remaining between them. Germline V CDR1 and CDR2: SGHKS, YYEKEE (reference sequence). This CDR3 is CASTEGNEAFF. CDR3 DNA: TGTGCCAGCACCGAAGGGAATGAAGCTTTCTTT. The complete variable domain, with remaining parts taken from reference TRBV5-5 and TRBJ1-1, reads DAGVTQSPTHLIKTRGQQVTLRCSPISGHKSVSWYQQVLGQGPQFIFQYYEKEERGRGNFPDRFSARQFPNYSSELNVNALLLGDSALYLCASTEGNEAFFGQGTRLTVV.

This clone was found a few times. The V gene is TRBV6-2 or TRBV6-3, the J gene TRBJ2-5, with 8 bases that match TRBD2. From germline, CDR1 is MNHEY and CDR2 SVGEGT. J gave up 5 bases and V 5 bases, and 10 bases lay outside the gene matches. CDR3 length: 15 residues. The chain's CDR3 is CASSPPSSGFETQYF. CDR3 DNA: TGTGCCAGCAGTCCCCCCTCTAGCGGGTTTGAGACCCAGTACTTC.

The chain is built from TRBV20-1 and TRBJ1-5; TRBD1 might be the D (5 bases). V dropped 5 bases and J dropped 3 bases, with 11 bases sitting between them. The CDR3 runs to 13 residues. Germline CDR1 and CDR2: DFQATT and SNEGSKA (reference sequence). CDR3 sequence reads: CSAGTNANQPQHF. Written as DNA, the CDR3 is TGCAGTGCTGGGACCAACGCCAATCAGCCCCAGCATTTT.

This clone was observed a handful of times. The chain employs TRBV7-2 and TRBJ1-1; D perhaps matches TRBD1 (5 bases). The germline V gene has CDR1 SGHTA and CDR2 FQGNSA. V was shortened by 5 bases and J by 3 bases, with 16 bases between the two germline ends. This CDR3 region has 15 residues. The CDR3 reads CASSAGTLWDTEAFF. CDR3 nucleotides: TGTGCCAGCAGCGCCGGGACTCTTTGGGACACTGAAGCTTTCTTT.

This clone is categorized as medium-sized. This rearrangement joins TRBV29-1 to TRBJ2-5; D might be TRBD1 (5 bases). Germline-derived CDR1 and CDR2 are SQVTM and ANQGSEA. The CDR3 totals 13 residues. The V and J ends lost 2 bases and 2 bases respectively, with 9 bases between them. The CDR3 here is CSVETGRQETQYF. The DNA for the CDR3 is TGCAGCGTTGAAACAGGTCGGCAAGAGACCCAGTACTTC.

V and J are TRBV20-1 and TRBJ2-7, with D perhaps TRBD2 (6 bases). V lost 3 bases and J lost 4, with 10 bases in between. The germline CDR1 and CDR2 sequences are DFQATT and SNEGSKA (reference sequence). CDR3 length: 12 residues. The CDR3 sequence: CSASLLAYEQYF. For the CDR3, the DNA is TGCAGTGCTAGCCTCCTAGCGTACGAGCAGTACTTC.

For this clone: The conserved phenylalanine or tryptophan normally closing the CDR3 is absent here, so this likely arose from a read error. Because the CDR3's place on the DNA is in doubt, the DNA is left out and the CDR3 is given as listed by TCRdb. The CDR3 sequence: CASSFIKGSYERYG. The chain carries TRBV13 and TRBJ2-7. The CDR3 totals 14 residues, both ends included. The germline gives CDR1 PRHDT, CDR2 FYEKMQ (reference sequence).

This clone is large (0.1 to 1%). The chain employs TRBV9 and TRBJ1-2; the match to TRBD1 covers 7 bases. Per germline, CDR1 SGDLS and CDR2 YYNGEE. The ends lost 3 bases at V and 5 bases at J; junction bases unmatched: 7. The CDR3 runs 14 residues. In DNA form, the CDR3 reads TGTGCCAGCAGCGGACGACAGGGACCTTATGGCTACACCTTC. Its translation: CASSGRQGPYGYTF.

The chain has TRBV6-1 and TRBJ1-6, with D possibly matching TRBD1 (5 bases). The CDR3 spans 14 residues. Germline-derived CDR1 and CDR2 are MNHNS and SASEGT. Trimming took off 6 bases at V and 10 bases at J, with 16 bases between the two ends. CDR3 in DNA: TGTGCCAGCAGGCTTACGGGGGGTCGGTCACCCCTCCACTTT. This gives the protein CASRLTGGRSPLHF.